This T cell receptor (beta chain) stems from a study of neurological immune-mediated disorders. Synthesis of cDNA was accomplished via 5'RACE employing 10-nucleotide random UMIs. TCRdb reprocessed the 5' RACE reads via MiXCR and lists one record per CDR3 protein. The sample holds about 38,000 distinct CDR3 sequences, around 7% seen once. Findings and caveats of the study: None of the CDR3 amino acid sequences found in expanded clones was shared across subjects. This suggests that the TCR-beta repertoires were private in all groups.

This CDR3 is 14 amino acids long. CDR1 is SNHLY, CDR2 FYNNEI, per germline. V dropped 4 bases and J dropped 0; count of bases not matched to a gene: 1. A word on this clonotype: Its antigen is as yet unknown.

The sequencing sample was made of CD4+ T cells from blood. The receptor was derived from a man aged 45-60 years in good health. V is TRBV2 and J is TRBJ2-3, with TRBD1 matching over 7 bases. The CDR3 nucleotides read TGTGCCAGCAGTGCACAGGGGAGCACAGATACGCAGTATTTT. It is translated as CASSAQGSTDTQYF.